The entry below describes one T cell receptor (beta chain). The data are from a study of blood T cell repertoires in COVID-19. As for the study in general: T cells, B-cell-depleted T cells, or PBMCs provided the cDNA or gDNA that served as material.

The authors' processing: Nucleated cell counts were estimated from reference gene primer amplification. The table came from immunoSEQ multiplex PCR; TCRdb's copy has only in-frame clones and leaves some out. V and J calls and clone size come straight from that table; D and trimming were deduced from the DNA. The sample contains fewer than 200,000 clones, roughly 80% of which appear only once. This CDR3 has 11 amino acids. With 6 bases removed from V and 7 bases from J, the gap between germline ends came to 9 bases. Sequencing input: peripheral blood. The chain uses TRBV12-3 or TRBV12-4 and TRBJ2-5; D is possibly TRBD2 (5 bases). The TCR originated in a man aged 55 to 70 with acute or convalescent COVID-19. CDR3 loop: CASRKLGTQYF. The DNA for the CDR3 is TGTGCCAGCAGAAAACTAGGGACCCAGTACTTC.